The subject of this entry is one T cell receptor (beta chain). Its target is not known. Template material for amplifying TCR beta CDR3 regions consisted of RNA transcripts. An initial round of RT-PCR targeting the TCR CDR3 relied on the HTBI primer set. One entry per CDR3 protein results from TCRdb running MiXCR on the multiplex PCR reads. The sample shows a few hundred thousand distinct CDR3 sequences, 15% to 18% of them seen only once. The record originates from a study of T cells in Graves' hyperthyroidism and ophthalmopathy. Findings and limits, study-wide: Ophthalmopathy onset followed model prediction by a median approximately 7 months.

V lost 4 bases and J 7 bases, leaving 7 bases between the germline ends. CDR1 and CDR2 (germline): SNHLY, FYNNEI. There are 11 residues in the CDR3. Sequenced sample: blood. The rearrangement links TRBV2 to TRBJ2-5; no firm D call. The receptor was derived from a woman aged 18-30 years with Graves' hyperthyroidism that later progressed to Graves' ophthalmopathy. This CDR3 reads CASSGLGTQYF. CDR3 nucleotides: TGTGCCAGCAGTGGGCTTGGGACCCAGTACTTC.